The 18 T cell receptor beta chains given below trace back to one sample, sequenced in a study of blood T cell repertoires in COVID-19. Repertoires were generated with immunoSEQ multiplex PCR, while TCRdb's copy carries only in-frame clones and drops some. The table records about 60,000 clones, around 90% of them present only once. The sample consisted of peripheral blood. The receptors here all came from a human donor in a cohort sampled during active COVID-19.

This chain uses TRBV11-2 with TRBJ1-3; weak D call: TRBD1 (5 bases). This CDR3 region has 14 residues. Per the germline V gene, CDR1 is SGHAT and CDR2 is FQNNGV. V was cut by 6 bases and J by 3 bases, with 12 bases left in between. For the CDR3, the DNA is TGTGCCAGCAGACCTCAGGGAGGTGGAAACACCATATATTTT. This encodes CASRPQGGGNTIYF.

V usage is TRBV19 and J usage is TRBJ2-1; no clear D gene. The CDR3 runs 15 residues. Germline CDR1 reads LNHDA; CDR2 reads SQIVND (reference sequence). With 5 bases removed from V and 2 bases from J, the gap between germline ends came to 13 bases. CDR3 sequence reads: CASSPPGSTYNEQFF. The DNA for the CDR3 is TGTGCCAGTAGTCCTCCCGGGTCCACCTACAATGAGCAGTTCTTC.

V and J are TRBV11-2 and TRBJ2-1; TRBD2 matches at 7 bases. The CDR3 length is 14 residues. Losses at the gene ends were 0 bases for V and 6 bases for J; bases not matched to a gene: 2. CDR1 and CDR2 (germline): SGHAT, FQNNGV. The CDR3 DNA follows: TGTGCCAGCAGCTTAGACGGGACTACCAATGAGCAGTTCTTC. This gives the protein CASSLDGTTNEQFF.

In regard to this clone: Other DNA variants within this sample encode the same CDR3. The CDR3, as DNA: TGTGCCAGCAGTTTAGGAGCGACAGATACGCAGTATTTT. This encodes CASSLGATDTQYF. V usage is TRBV27 and J usage is TRBJ2-3; D call uncertain. Germline V lookup: CDR1 MNHEY, CDR2 SMNVEV (reference sequence). The CDR3 is 13 amino acids. Trimming removed 2 bases at V and 3 bases at J, with 6 bases between.

The genes are TRBV7-3 and TRBJ1-1; no definite D call. Germline V gene lookup returns CDR1 SGHTA and CDR2 FQGTGA. This CDR3 comprises 13 residues. V shed 3 bases and J shed 2 bases, with 7 bases lying between them. In DNA, the CDR3 is TGTGCCAGCAGCTTCGCGCTAAACACTGAAGCTTTCTTT. This codes for CASSFALNTEAFF.

This clone was seen just once. The rearrangement joins TRBV19 to TRBJ2-1, with D perhaps matching TRBD2 (5 bases). Germline V gene sequence: CDR1 LNHDA, CDR2 SQIVND (reference sequence). Trimming took off 4 bases at V and 1 base at J, with 5 bases between the two ends. The CDR3 contains 13 residues. The CDR3 coding sequence is TGTGCCAGTAGTACGGGATCCTACAATGAGCAGTTCTTC. Amino acids: CASSTGSYNEQFF.

The rearrangement uses TRBV3-1 (or the pseudogene TRBV3-2) and TRBJ2-7, with 8 bases identical to TRBD2. This CDR3 spans 16 amino acids. Germline CDR1 LGHDT, CDR2 YNNKEL (reference sequence). V lost 3 bases and J lost 0; bases outside the gene matches: 7. The CDR3 region has the DNA TGTGCCAGCAGCCACCCGGGACTAGAGGGCTCCTACGAGCAGTACTTC. This translates into CASSHPGLEGSYEQYF.

The chain is built from TRBV4-2 and TRBJ2-5, with 7 bases fitting TRBD1. Per the germline V gene, CDR1 is LGHNA and CDR2 is YNFKEQ. The CDR3 has 14 amino acids. Trimming at V came to 4 bases and at J to 3 bases, leaving 5 bases not matched to a gene. CDR3 protein: CASSLGGAEETQYF. Here the CDR3 DNA reads TGTGCCAGCAGCCTAGGGGGCGCCGAAGAGACCCAGTACTTC.

The genes are TRBV6-5 and TRBJ1-1; TRBD1 matches 10 bases. The CDR3 is 15 amino acids. J was trimmed by 4 bases and V by 6 bases; bases with no gene match: 8. Germline V gene sequence: CDR1 MNHEY, CDR2 SVGAGI. The CDR3 protein is CASSDRTGGSTEAFF. In DNA form, the CDR3 reads TGTGCCAGCAGCGACCGGACAGGGGGTAGCACTGAAGCTTTCTTT.

V is TRBV27 and J is TRBJ2-2; TRBD1 is a possible D gene (7 bases). With 5 bases removed from V and 3 bases from J, the gap between germline ends came to 16 bases. Germline loops: CDR1 MNHEY, CDR2 SMNVEV (reference sequence). The CDR3 is 16 residues long. CDR3 coding DNA: TGTGCCAGCAGTCCGGGAGACAGGGTGGACACCGGGGAGCTGTTTTTT. Residues: CASSPGDRVDTGELFF.

The chain has TRBV28 and TRBJ1-3, with D hard to call. V was trimmed by 6 bases and J by 0 bases, leaving 12 bases between them. Germline lookup yields CDR1 MDHEN and CDR2 SYDVKM. There are 15 residues in the CDR3. The CDR3 sequence: CASRISGLSGNTIYF. Here the CDR3 DNA reads TGTGCCAGCAGGATTAGCGGGCTCTCTGGAAACACCATATATTTT.

The chain employs TRBV3-1 (or the pseudogene TRBV3-2) and TRBJ1-2, with a possible D match to TRBD1 (5 bases). V dropped 2 bases and J dropped 3 bases, with 10 bases sitting between them. This CDR3 has 14 residues. The germline V gene encodes CDR1 LGHDT and CDR2 YNNKEL (reference sequence). CDR3 region: CASSQSGIDYGYTF. DNA for the CDR3: TGTGCCAGCAGCCAATCAGGGATCGACTATGGCTACACCTTC.

This chain connects TRBV19 to TRBJ2-7; 8 nucleotides align to TRBD1. J was trimmed by 4 bases and V by 7 bases; bases with no gene match: 6. The CDR3 has 13 amino acids. The germline V gene encodes CDR1 LNHDA and CDR2 SQIVND (reference sequence). The DNA for the CDR3 is TGTGCCAGTACCGAAGGACAGGGATACGAGCAGTACTTC. Its translation is CASTEGQGYEQYF.

This chain joins TRBV10-3 and TRBJ1-6, with D possibly being TRBD1 (5 bases). The V gene's germline CDR1 is ENHRY and CDR2 SYGVKD. Deletions cut 2 bases from V and 7 bases from J, with 18 bases between. The CDR3 is made up of 17 amino acids. The DNA of the CDR3 is TGTGCCATCAGTGAGGGGGCAGCCAAAGGATGGAATTCACCCCTCCACTTT. Translating it yields CAISEGAAKGWNSPLHF.

This chain links TRBV7-8 with TRBJ2-3; D is possibly TRBD2 (7 bases). Trimming cost V 0 bases and J 3 bases, with 22 bases left between them. Germline V gives CDR1 SGHVS, CDR2 FQNEAQ. The CDR3 is 19 amino acids. The CDR3 nucleotides are TGTGCCAGCAGCTTAGCGCTAGGGGAGGGGGGCCCGCTTACAGATACGCAGTATTTT. Amino acid sequence: CASSLALGEGGPLTDTQYF.

This rearrangement joins TRBV28 to TRBJ1-2; D gene ambiguous. CDR1 and CDR2 (germline): MDHEN, SYDVKM. V shed 7 bases and J shed 9 bases, with 33 bases lying between them. The CDR3 length is 18 residues. The CDR3 loop is CASTPVDYSAFSMGSYTF. In DNA, the CDR3 is TGTGCCAGCACCCCGGTTGACTACAGCGCCTTTTCTATGGGGAGCTACACCTTC.

This clone was recorded only once. This chain uses TRBV6-2 or TRBV6-3 with TRBJ2-5; 8 nucleotides line up with TRBD2. Trimming took 6 bases from V and 6 from J; bases not matched to a gene: 9. CDR1 MNHEY and CDR2 SVGEGT come from the germline V gene. The length of the CDR3 is 14 residues. The CDR3 region has the DNA TGTGCCAGCAGCTTGACAGGCGGGGGGCAGACCCAGTACTTC. This codes for CASSLTGGGQTQYF.

This rearrangement joins TRBV4-3 to TRBJ1-2, with 7 bases identical to TRBD1. Trimming removed 4 bases from V and 6 bases from J; junction bases left unmatched: 11. The CDR3 contains 15 residues. Germline V gene lookup returns CDR1 LGHNA and CDR2 YSLEER. The CDR3 nucleotides read TGCGCCAGCAGCCCTAGCCATACAGGGGAGGATGGCTACACCTTC. Translation: CASSPSHTGEDGYTF.